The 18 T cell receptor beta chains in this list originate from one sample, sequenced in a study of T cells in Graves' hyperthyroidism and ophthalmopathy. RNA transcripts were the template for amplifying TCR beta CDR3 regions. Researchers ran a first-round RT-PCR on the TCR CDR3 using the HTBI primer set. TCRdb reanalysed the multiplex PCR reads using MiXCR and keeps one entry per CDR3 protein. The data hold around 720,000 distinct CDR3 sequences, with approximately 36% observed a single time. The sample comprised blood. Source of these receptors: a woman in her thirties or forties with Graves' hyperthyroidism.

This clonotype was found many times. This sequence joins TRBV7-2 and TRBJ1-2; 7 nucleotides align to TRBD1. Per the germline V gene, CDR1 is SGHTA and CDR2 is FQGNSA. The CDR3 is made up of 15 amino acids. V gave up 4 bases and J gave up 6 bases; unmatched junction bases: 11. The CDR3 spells CASSSRDSASDGYTF. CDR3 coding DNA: TGTGCCAGCAGCTCGCGGGACAGCGCTTCAGATGGCTACACCTTC.

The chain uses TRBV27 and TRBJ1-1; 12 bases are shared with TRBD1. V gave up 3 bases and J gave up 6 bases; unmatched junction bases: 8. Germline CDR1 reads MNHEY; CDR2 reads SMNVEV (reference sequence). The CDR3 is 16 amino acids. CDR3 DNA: TGTGCCAGCAGTTTTGGGGGACAGGGGGCGCGCGCTGAAGCTTTCTTT. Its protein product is CASSFGGQGARAEAFF.

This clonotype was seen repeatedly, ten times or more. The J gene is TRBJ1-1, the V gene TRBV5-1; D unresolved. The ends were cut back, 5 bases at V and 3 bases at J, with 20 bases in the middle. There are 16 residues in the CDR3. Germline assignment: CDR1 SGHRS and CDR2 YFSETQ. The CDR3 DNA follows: TGCGCCAGCAGTCCCGCGGGGTCTCTTAGGGACACTGAAGCTTTCTTT. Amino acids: CASSPAGSLRDTEAFF.

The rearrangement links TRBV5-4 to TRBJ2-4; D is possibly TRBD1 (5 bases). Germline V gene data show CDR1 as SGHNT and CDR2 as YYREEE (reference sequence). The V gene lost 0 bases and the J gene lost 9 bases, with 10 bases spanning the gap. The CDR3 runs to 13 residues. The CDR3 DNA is TGTGCCAGCAGCTTGGACCAGGGCGGCATTCAGTACTTC. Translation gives CASSLDQGGIQYF.

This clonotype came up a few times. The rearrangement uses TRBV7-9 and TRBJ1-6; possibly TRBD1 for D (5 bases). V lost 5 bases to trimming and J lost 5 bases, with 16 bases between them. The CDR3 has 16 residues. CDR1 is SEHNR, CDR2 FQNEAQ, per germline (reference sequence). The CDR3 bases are TGTGCCAGCAGCCAAGATCGACAGACTAATAATTCACCCCTCCACTTT. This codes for CASSQDRQTNNSPLHF.

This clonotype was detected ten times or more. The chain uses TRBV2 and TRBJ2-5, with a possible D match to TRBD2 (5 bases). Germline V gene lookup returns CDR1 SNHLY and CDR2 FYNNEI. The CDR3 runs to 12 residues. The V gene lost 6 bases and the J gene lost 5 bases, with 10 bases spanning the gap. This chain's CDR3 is CASRLVRETQYF. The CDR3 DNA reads TGTGCCAGCAGACTAGTTCGGGAGACCCAGTACTTC.

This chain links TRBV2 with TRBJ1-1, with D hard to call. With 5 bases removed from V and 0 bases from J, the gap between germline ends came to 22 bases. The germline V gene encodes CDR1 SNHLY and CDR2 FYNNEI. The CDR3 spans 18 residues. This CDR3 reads CASSFLGSVGRVNTEAFF. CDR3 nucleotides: TGTGCCAGCAGTTTTCTAGGTTCGGTGGGTCGGGTGAACACTGAAGCTTTCTTT.

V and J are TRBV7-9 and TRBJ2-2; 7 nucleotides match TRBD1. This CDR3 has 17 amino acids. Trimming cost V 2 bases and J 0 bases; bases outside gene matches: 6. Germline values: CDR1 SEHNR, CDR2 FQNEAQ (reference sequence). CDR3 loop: CASSLPSDRANTGELFF. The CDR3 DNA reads TGTGCCAGCAGCTTACCTTCCGACAGGGCGAACACCGGGGAGCTGTTTTTT.

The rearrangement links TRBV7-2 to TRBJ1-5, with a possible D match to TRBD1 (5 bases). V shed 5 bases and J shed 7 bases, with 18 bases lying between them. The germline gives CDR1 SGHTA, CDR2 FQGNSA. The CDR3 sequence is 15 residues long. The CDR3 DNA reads TGTGCCAGCAGCCAAGTAAGCGGCGGGGCACAGCCCCAGCATTTT. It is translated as CASSQVSGGAQPQHF. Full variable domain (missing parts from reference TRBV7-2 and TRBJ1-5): GAGVSQSPSNKVTEKGKDVELRCDPISGHTALYWYRQSLGQGLEFLIYFQGNSAPDKSGLPSDRFSAERTGGSVSTLTIQRTQQEDSAVYLCASSQVSGGAQPQHFGDGTRLSIL.

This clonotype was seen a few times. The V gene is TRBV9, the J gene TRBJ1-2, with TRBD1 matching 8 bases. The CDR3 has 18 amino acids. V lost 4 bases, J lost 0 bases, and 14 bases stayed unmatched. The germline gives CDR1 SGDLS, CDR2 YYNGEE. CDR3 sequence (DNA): TGTGCCAGCAGCCAATCCGACTGGACAGGGCCAGCTAACTATGGCTACACCTTC. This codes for CASSQSDWTGPANYGYTF.

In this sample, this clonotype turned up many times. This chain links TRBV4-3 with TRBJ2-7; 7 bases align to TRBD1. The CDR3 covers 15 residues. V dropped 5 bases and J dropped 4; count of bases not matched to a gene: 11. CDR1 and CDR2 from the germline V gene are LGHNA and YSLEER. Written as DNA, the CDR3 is TGCGCCAGCAGCTCGCACCGGGACAGCCTGTACGAGCAGTACTTC. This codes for CASSSHRDSLYEQYF.

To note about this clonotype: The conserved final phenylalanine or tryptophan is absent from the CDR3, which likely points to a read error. As DNA, the CDR3 is TGTGCCAGCAGTTCCGGGACTAGCGGGAGAGTTCTGGCCTACGAGCAGTACCTC. Protein sequence: CASSSGTSGRVLAYEQYL. J is TRBJ2-7 and V is TRBV10-3; 14 bases map to TRBD2. The CDR3 covers 18 residues. Germline lookup yields CDR1 ENHRY and CDR2 SYGVKD.

CDR3 in DNA: TGTGCCAGCAGCCGAACTACCCCCGCGGGACAGGACGAAAAACTGTTTTTT. It is translated as CASSRTTPAGQDEKLFF. The rearrangement links TRBV11-2 to TRBJ1-4; 8 positions match TRBD1. Germline CDR1 reads SGHAT; CDR2 reads FQNNGV. V lost 5 bases and J lost 8; bases outside the gene matches: 16. The CDR3 runs 17 residues.

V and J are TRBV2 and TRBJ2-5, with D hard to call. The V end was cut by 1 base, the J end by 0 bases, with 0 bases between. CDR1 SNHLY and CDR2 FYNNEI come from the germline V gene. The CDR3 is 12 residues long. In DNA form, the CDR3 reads TGTGCCAGCAGTGAAGACCAAGAGACCCAGTACTTC. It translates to CASSEDQETQYF.

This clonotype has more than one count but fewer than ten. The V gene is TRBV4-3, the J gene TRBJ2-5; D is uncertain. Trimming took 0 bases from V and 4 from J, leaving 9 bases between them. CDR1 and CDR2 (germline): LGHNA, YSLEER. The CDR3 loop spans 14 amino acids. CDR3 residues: CASSQDQLPETQYF. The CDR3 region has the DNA TGCGCCAGCAGCCAAGATCAGCTCCCAGAGACCCAGTACTTC.

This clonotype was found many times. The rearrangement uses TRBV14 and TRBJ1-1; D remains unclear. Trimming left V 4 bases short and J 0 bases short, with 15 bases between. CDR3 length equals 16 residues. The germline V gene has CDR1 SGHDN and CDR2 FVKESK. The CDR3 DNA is TGTGCCAGCAGCCGTAAATCGTACAGCTTGAACACTGAAGCTTTCTTT. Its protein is CASSRKSYSLNTEAFF. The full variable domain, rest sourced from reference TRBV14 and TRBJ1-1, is EAGVTQFPSHSVIEKGQTVTLRCDPISGHDNLYWYRRVMGKEIKFLLHFVKESKQDESGMPNNRFLAERTGGTYSTLKVQPAELEDSGVYFCASSRKSYSLNTEAFFGQGTRLTVV.

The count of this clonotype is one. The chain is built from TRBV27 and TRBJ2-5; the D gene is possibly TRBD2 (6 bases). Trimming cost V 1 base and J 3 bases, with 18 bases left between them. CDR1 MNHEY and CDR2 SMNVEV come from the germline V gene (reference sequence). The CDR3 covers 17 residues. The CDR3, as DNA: TGTGCCAGCAGTTTATATCCCTGGAGGGTGGGAGAAGAGACCCAGTACTTC. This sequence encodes CASSLYPWRVGEETQYF.

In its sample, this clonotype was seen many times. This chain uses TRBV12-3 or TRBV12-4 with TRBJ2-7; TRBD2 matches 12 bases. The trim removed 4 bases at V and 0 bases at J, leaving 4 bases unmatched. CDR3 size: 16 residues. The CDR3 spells CASSWASGRASYEQYF. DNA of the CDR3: TGTGCCAGCAGTTGGGCTAGCGGGAGGGCCTCCTACGAGCAGTACTTC.